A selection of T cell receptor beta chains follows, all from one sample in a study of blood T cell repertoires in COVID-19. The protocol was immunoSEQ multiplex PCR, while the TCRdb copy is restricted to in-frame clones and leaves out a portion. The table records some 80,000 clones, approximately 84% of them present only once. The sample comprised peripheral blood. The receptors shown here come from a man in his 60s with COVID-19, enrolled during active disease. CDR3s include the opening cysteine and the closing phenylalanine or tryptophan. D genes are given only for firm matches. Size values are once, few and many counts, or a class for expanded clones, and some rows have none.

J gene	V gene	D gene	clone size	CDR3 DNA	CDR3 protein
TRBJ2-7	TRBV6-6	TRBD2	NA	TGTGCCAGCAGTTACTCGGCGGGAGGGCCCTACGAGCAGTACTTC	CASSYSAGGPYEQYF
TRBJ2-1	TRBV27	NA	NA	TGTGCCAGCAGTTTTCGGACAGTTGGGTACAATGAGCAGTTCTTC	CASSFRTVGYNEQFF
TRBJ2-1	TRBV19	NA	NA	TGTGCCAGTAGCAAAGAGACAGGGACTTGGAGGAATGAGCAGTTCTTC	CASSKETGTWRNEQFF
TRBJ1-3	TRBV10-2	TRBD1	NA	TGCGCCAGCAGTACCCGGACAGGGGGAAACACCATATATTTT	CASSTRTGGNTIYF
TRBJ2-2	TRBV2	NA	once	TGTGCCAGCAGTGAAGCCGCACTGTCCAACACCGGGGAGCTGTTTTTT	CASSEAALSNTGELFF
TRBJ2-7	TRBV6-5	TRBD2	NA	TGTGCCAGCAGAGTACTAGCGGGAGCCTACGAGCAGTACTTC	CASRVLAGAYEQYF
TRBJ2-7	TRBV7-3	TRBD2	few	TGTGCCAGCAGCCTCAGCGGGGGTAAGACCTACGAGCAGTACTTC	CASSLSGGKTYEQYF
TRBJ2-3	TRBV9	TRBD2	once	TGTGCCAGCAGCGTAGGGGCTAGCGGGGGCCACACAGATACGCAGTATTTT	CASSVGASGGHTDTQYF
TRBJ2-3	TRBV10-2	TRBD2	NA	TGCGCCAGCTCGGGACTAGCGAGCACAGATACGCAGTATTTT	CASSGLASTDTQYF
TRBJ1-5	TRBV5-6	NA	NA	TGTGCCAGCACCTCCTCGAGGCAGGGGAACAATCAGCCCCAGCATTTT	CASTSSRQGNNQPQHF
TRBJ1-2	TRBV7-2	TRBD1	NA	TGTGCCAGCAGCTTAGGGGACAGAGCGGGTGGCTACACCTTC	CASSLGDRAGGYTF
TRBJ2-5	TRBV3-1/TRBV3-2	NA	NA	TGTGCCAGCAGCCAAGATTGGCAGGGGTTGGAGACCCAGTACTTC	CASSQDWQGLETQYF
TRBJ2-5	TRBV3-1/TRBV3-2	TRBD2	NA	TGTGCCAGCAGCCAAGACCTCTTTGCGGGGGGAACGGGAGAGACCCAGTACTTC	CASSQDLFAGGTGETQYF
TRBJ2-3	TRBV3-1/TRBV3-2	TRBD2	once	TGTGCCAGCAGCCAGGAGACTAGCGGGGGTAAGCAGTATTTT	CASSQETSGGKQYF
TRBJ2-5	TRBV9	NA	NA	TGTGCCAGCAGCGTAGAGGTAGCGGCTAAGGGTGGAGAGACCCAGTACTTC	CASSVEVAAKGGETQYF
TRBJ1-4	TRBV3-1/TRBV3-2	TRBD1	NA	TGTGCCAGCAGCCAAGACCCGGGACAGAGTCGAAAACTGTTTTTT	CASSQDPGQSRKLFF
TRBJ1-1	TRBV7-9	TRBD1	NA	TGTGCCAGCAGCCCACCAGGGACAGGGGGCGAAGCTTTCTTT	CASSPPGTGGEAFF
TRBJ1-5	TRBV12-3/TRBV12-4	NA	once	TGTGCCAGCAGTGGGGCAGTCAATCAGCCCCAGCATTTT	CASSGAVNQPQHF
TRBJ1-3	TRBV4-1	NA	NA	TGCGCCAGCAGCCGAGGACAGAGCTCTGGAAACACCATATATTTT	CASSRGQSSGNTIYF
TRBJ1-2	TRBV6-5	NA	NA	TGTGCCAGCAGTCCCTTCTCTGGCTACACCTTC	CASSPFSGYTF
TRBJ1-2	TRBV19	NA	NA	TGTGCCAGTAGTCTTGCGGGGGAGGGCTACACCTTC	CASSLAGEGYTF
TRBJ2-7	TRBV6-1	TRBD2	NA	TGTGCCAGCAGTGAAGCGCTTCACGGGGACTATGGCTACGAGCAGTACTTC	CASSEALHGDYGYEQYF
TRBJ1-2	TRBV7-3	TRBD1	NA	TGTGCCAGCAGCTCCTCGACAGGGGATGGCTACACCTTC	CASSSSTGDGYTF
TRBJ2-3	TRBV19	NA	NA	TGTGCCAGTAGTAGAGGTAGCTTCGAGTATTTT	CASSRGSFEYF
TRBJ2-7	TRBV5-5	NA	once	TGTGCCAGCAGCTTGACATCCCCCGAGCAGTACTTC	CASSLTSPEQYF
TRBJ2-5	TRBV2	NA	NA	TGTGCCAGCAATCGGGGTCAAGAGACCCAGTACTTC	CASNRGQETQYF
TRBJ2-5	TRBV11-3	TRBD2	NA	TGTGCCAGCAGCTTAGGAACTAGCGGATCCCTGGTGGAGACCCAGTACTTC	CASSLGTSGSLVETQYF
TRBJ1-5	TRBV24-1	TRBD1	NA	TGTGCCACCAGTGAGGGCCGACAGGGTCGGAATCAGCCCCAGCATTTT	CATSEGRQGRNQPQHF
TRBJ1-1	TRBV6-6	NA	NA	TGTGCCAGCCGCCCTCAGGAGAACACTGAAGCTTTCTTT	CASRPQENTEAFF
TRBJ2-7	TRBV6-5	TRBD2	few	TGTGCCAGCAGTTACACAGCGGGGTTAGGTTACGAGCAGTACTTC	CASSYTAGLGYEQYF
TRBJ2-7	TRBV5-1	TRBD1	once	TGCGCCAGCAGCCGTTCCGGGACAGATTACGAGCAGTACTTC	CASSRSGTDYEQYF
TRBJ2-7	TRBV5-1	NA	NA	TGCGCCAGCAGCTTAACAGGGACCTACGAGCAGTACTTC	CASSLTGTYEQYF
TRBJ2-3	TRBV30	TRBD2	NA	TGTGCCTGGACTTCGGTAGCGGGAGTAACCGATACGCAGTATTTT	CAWTSVAGVTDTQYF
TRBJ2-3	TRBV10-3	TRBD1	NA	TGTGCCATCAGTGACGGACAGGGAGTTGAAGATACGCAGTATTTT	CAISDGQGVEDTQYF
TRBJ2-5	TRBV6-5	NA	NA	TGTGCCAGCAGTTACTGGGGGCAGGTTGAGACCCAGTACTTC	CASSYWGQVETQYF
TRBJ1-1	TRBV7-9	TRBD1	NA	TGTGCCAGCAGCTTGGAACAGGGGGCAGGGAACACTGAAGCTTTCTTT	CASSLEQGAGNTEAFF
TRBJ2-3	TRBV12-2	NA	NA	TGTGCAAGTCGCTTAGGTGGTGGTGTGCGGGAGGGAGGAGATACGCAGTATTTT	CASRLGGGVREGGDTQYF
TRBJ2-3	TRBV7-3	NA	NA	TGTGCCAGCAGCCGGGGCACAGATACGCAGTATTTT	CASSRGTDTQYF
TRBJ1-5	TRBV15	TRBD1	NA	TGTGCCACCAGCCTTGAACAGGGGAGGCCCCAGCATTTT	CATSLEQGRPQHF
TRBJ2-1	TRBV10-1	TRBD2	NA	TGCGCCAGCAGTGAGGGGAGGGCAGGAGGGAATGAGCAGTTCTTC	CASSEGRAGGNEQFF
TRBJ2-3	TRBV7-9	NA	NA	TGTGCCAGCAGCTTAGTCCCAGGGTATGGGGCCACAGATACGCAGTATTTT	CASSLVPGYGATDTQYF
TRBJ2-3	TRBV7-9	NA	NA	TGTGCCAGCACTCTAGGGGGTCCCGGTACGCAGTATTTT	CASTLGGPGTQYF
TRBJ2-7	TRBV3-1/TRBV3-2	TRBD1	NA	TGTGCCAGCAGCCCCGGGACAGGGCGCGTTGGCGAGCAGTACTTC	CASSPGTGRVGEQYF
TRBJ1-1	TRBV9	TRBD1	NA	TGTGCCAGCAGCGTATATTGGACGTGGACAGGGGCCTTCCAGGTGGAAGCTTTCTTT	CASSVYWTWTGAFQVEAFF
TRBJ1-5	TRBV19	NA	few	TGTGCCAGTAGTACACAGGTATTGCAGCCCCAGCATTTT	CASSTQVLQPQHF
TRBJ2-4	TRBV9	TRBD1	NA	TGTGCCAGCAGCGCTTCTACGGGACAGGGAAAAAACATTCAGTACTTC	CASSASTGQGKNIQYF
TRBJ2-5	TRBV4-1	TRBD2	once	TGCGCCAGCAGCCAGAGCGGGAGCGGGGAGACCCAGTACTTC	CASSQSGSGETQYF
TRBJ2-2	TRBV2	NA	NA	TGTGCCAGCGTGGCAGGGGACCTCACCGGGGAGCTGTTTTTT	CASVAGDLTGELFF
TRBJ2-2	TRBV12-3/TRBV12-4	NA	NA	TGTGCCAGCAGTTTTAGGAACACCGGGGAGCTGTTTTTT	CASSFRNTGELFF
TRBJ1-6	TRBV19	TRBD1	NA	TGTGCCAGTAGTCTAACAGGGGGTGTTTCACCCCTCCACTTT	CASSLTGGVSPLHF
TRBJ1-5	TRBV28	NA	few	TGTGCCAGCAGTTCCCCCCTCGCAGGGGCTCAGCCCCAGCATTTT	CASSSPLAGAQPQHF
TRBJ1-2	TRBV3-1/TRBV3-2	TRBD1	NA	TGTGCCAGCAGCCACCGAACCCCGGGACAGGGTCCTGGCTACACCTTC	CASSHRTPGQGPGYTF
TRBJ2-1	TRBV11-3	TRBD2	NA	TGTGCCAGCAGCCGGGGAGGGGCGAGCAATGAGCAGTTCTTC	CASSRGGASNEQFF
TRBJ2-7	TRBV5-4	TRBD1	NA	TGTGCCAGCAGCCCCCAAACCGGGACAGGGCACTCCTACGAGCAGTACTTC	CASSPQTGTGHSYEQYF
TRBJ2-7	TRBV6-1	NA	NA	TGTGCCAGCAGTGATCGGTCCTACGAGCAGTACTTC	CASSDRSYEQYF
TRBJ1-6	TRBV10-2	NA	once	TGCGCCAGCAGTGGGGCGACAACACCCCTCCACTTT	CASSGATTPLHF
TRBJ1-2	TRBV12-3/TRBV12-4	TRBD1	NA	TGTGCCAGCAGTTCGACAGGGAGTGGCTACACCTTC	CASSSTGSGYTF
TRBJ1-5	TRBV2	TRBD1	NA	TGTGCCAGCAGTGGACAGGGGGTATATAGCAATCAGCCCCAGCATTTT	CASSGQGVYSNQPQHF
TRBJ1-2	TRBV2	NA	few	TGTGCCAGCAAGAGCGGATACTCAACGGGGGAGGGCTACACCTTC	CASKSGYSTGEGYTF